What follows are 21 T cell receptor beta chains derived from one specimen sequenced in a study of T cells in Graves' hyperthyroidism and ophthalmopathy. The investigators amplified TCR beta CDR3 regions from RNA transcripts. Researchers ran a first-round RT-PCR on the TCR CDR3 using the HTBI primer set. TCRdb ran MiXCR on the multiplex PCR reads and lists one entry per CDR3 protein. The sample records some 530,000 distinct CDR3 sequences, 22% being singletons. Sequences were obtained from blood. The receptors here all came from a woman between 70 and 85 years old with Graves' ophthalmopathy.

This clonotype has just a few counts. In DNA, the CDR3 is TGTGCCAGCAGCCGTACCCTAGCGGGAGCATGGTACGAGCAGTACTTC. Its translation: CASSRTLAGAWYEQYF. V and J are TRBV7-2 and TRBJ2-7, with TRBD2 matching 10 bases. Trimming cost V 5 bases and J 4 bases; bases outside gene matches: 11. The CDR3 extends over 16 amino acids. Germline CDR1 SGHTA, CDR2 FQGNSA.

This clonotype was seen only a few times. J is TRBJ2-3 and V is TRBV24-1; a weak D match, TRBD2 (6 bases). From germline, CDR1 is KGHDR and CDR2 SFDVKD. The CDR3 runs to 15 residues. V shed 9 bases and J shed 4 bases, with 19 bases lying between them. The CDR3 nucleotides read TGTGCCACCCGAACGGGGGACCCTCGGGCAGATACGCAGTATTTT. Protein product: CATRTGDPRADTQYF.

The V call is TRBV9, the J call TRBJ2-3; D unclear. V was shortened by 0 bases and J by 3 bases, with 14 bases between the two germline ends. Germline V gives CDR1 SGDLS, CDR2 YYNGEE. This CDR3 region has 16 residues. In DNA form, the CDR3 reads TGTGCCAGCAGCGTAGCGGGCTTAGGAAGGACAGATACGCAGTATTTT. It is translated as CASSVAGLGRTDTQYF.

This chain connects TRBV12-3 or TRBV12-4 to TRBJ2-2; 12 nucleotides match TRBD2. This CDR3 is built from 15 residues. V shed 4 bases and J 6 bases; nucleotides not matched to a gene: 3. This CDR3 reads CASSSPSGRAGELFF. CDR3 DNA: TGTGCCAGCAGTTCCCCTAGCGGGAGGGCCGGGGAGCTGTTTTTT.

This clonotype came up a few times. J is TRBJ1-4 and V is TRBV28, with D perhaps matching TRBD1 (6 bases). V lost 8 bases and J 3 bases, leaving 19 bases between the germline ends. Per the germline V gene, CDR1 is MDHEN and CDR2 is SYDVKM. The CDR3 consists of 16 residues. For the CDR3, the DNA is TGTGCCAGCGAGTCGGGGGGGCCGCTTGCTAATGAAAAACTGTTTTTT. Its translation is CASESGGPLANEKLFF.

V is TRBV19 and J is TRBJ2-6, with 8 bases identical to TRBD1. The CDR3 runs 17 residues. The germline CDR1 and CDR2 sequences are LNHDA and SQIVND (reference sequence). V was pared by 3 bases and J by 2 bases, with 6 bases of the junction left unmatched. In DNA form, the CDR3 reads TGTGCCAGTAGTATTGGACAGGGAAGGGCTGGGGCCAACGTCCTGACTTTC. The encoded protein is CASSIGQGRAGANVLTF. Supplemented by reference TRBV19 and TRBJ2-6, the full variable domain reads DGGITQSPKYLFRKEGQNVTLSCEQNLNHDAMYWYRQDPGQGLRLIYYSQIVNDFQKGDIAEGYSVSREKKESFPLTVTSAQKNPTAFYLCASSIGQGRAGANVLTFGAGSRLTVL.

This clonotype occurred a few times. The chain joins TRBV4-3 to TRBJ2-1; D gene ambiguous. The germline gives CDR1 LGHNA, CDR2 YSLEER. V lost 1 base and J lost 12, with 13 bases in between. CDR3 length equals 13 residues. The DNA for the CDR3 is TGCGCCAGCAGCCAAGCTCGGGCTACAGTGCAGTTCTTC. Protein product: CASSQARATVQFF.

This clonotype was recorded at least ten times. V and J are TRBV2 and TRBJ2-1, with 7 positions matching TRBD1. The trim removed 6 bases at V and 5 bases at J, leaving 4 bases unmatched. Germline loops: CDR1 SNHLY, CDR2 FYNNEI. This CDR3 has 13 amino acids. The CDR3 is CASRGTANNEQFF. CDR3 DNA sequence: TGTGCCAGCAGAGGGACAGCAAACAATGAGCAGTTCTTC.

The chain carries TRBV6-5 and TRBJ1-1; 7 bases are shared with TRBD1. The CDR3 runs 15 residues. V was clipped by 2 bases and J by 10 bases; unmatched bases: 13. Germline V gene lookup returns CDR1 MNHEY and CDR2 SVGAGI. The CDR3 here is CASSYGTGTANPAFF. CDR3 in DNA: TGTGCCAGCAGTTACGGGACCGGGACAGCGAACCCAGCTTTCTTT.

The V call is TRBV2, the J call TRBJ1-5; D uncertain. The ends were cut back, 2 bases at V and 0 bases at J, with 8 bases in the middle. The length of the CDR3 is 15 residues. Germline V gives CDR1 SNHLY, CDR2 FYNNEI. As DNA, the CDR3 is TGTGCCAGCAGTGAACAGGTTATTAGCAATCAGCCCCAGCATTTT. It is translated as CASSEQVISNQPQHF.

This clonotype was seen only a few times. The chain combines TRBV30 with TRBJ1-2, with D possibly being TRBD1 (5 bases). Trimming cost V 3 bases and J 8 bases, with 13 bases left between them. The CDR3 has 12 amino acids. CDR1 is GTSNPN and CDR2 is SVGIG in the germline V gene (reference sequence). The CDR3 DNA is TGTGCCTGGAGAGTCAGGGTTGAAGGCTACACCTTC. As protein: CAWRVRVEGYTF.

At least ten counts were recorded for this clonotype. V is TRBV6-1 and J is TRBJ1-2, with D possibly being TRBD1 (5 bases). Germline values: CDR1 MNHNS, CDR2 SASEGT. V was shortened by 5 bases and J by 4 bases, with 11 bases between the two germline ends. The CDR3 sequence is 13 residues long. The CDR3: CASSPQDSYGYTF. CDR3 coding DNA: TGTGCCAGCAGTCCACAGGATTCCTATGGCTACACCTTC.

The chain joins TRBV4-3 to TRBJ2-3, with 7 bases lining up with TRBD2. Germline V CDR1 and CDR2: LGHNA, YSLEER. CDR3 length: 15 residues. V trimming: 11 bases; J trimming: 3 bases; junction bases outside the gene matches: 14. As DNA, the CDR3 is TGCGCCGGTAGTAGGGGATCGGGACTAACAGATACGCAGTATTTT. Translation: CAGSRGSGLTDTQYF.

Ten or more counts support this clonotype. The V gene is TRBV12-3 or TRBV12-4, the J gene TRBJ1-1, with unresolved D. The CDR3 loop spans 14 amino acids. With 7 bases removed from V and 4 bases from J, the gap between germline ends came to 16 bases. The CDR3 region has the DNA TGTGCCAGCATCCCGGGTCACCACATCACTGAAGCTTTCTTT. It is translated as CASIPGHHITEAFF.

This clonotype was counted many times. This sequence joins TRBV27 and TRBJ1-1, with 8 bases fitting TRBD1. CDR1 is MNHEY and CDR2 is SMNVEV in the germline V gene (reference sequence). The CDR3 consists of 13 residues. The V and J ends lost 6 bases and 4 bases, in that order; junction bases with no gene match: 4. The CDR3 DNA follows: TGTGCCAGCAGCCGCAGGGGGCCCACTGAAGCTTTCTTT. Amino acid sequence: CASSRRGPTEAFF.

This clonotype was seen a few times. CDR3 nucleotides: TGTGCCAGCACCGACAGGGCTGCTGTGAACTATGGCTACACCTTC. It yields the protein CASTDRAAVNYGYTF. The V call is TRBV2, the J call TRBJ1-2, with 7 positions matching TRBD1. This CDR3 contains 15 residues. The V and J ends lost 7 bases and 2 bases, in that order; junction bases with no gene match: 10. Germline V gives CDR1 SNHLY, CDR2 FYNNEI.

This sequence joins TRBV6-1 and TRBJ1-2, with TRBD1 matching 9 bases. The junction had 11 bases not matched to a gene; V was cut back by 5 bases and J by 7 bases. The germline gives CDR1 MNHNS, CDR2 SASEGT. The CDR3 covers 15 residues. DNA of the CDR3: TGTGCCAGCAGTTCGGACAGGGGTCGTTTGGGTGGCTACACCTTC. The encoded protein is CASSSDRGRLGGYTF.

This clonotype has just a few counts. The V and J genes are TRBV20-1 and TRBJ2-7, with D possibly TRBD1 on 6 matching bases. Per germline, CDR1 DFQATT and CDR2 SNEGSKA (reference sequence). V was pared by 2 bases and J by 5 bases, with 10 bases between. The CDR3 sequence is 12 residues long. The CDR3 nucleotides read TGCAGTGCTAGACACAGGGAGAACGAGCAGTACTTC. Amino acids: CSARHRENEQYF.

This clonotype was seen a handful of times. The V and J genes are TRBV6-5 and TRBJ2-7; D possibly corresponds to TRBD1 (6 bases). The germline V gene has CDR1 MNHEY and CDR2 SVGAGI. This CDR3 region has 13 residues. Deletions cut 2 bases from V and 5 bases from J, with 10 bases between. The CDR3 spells CASSYPGDHEQYF. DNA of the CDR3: TGTGCCAGCAGTTACCCAGGGGACCACGAGCAGTACTTC.

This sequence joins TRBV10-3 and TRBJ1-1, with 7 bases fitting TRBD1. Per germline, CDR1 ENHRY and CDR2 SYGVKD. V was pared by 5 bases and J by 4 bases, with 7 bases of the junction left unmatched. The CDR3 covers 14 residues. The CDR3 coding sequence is TGTGCCATCAGTTGGACAGGAGGGAGCACTGAAGCTTTCTTT. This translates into CAISWTGGSTEAFF.

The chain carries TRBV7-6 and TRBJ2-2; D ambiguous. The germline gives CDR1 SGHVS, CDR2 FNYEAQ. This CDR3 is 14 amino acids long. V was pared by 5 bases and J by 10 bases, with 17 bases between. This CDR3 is CASSHGLGDEELFF. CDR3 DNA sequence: TGTGCCAGCAGCCATGGGTTGGGCGATGAGGAGCTGTTTTTT. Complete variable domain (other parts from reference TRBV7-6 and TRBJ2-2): GAGVSQSPRYKVTKRGQDVALRCDPISGHVSLYWYRQALGQGPEFLTYFNYEAQQDKSGLPNDRFSAERPEGSISTLTIQRTEQRDSAMYRCASSHGLGDEELFFGEGSRLTVL.